This TCR beta chain stems from a study of cytomegalovirus exposure and HLA in healthy donors. For this clone: Its antigen is undetermined.

The study's findings and limits: Some V segments (TRBV6-2 and TRBV6-3 among them) were excluded as indistinguishable. For most TCR sequences rarity was the rule, although some public TCRs occurred in many donors. It emerged from a later analysis that several of the most significant clusters appeared to be linked to common viral pathogens.

The PCR contained 60 Vbeta and 13 Jbeta primers. Clones were sequenced by immunoSEQ multiplex PCR, and TCRdb holds only the in-frame ones, with some missing. The top ten clones hold roughly 5% of a sample with some 100,000 clones, about 72% of them seen once. V was clipped by 6 bases and J by 5 bases; unmatched bases: 6. From germline, CDR1 is MGHDK and CDR2 SYGVNS. CDR3 length equals 15 residues. Material for sequencing was PBMCs. V is TRBV25-1 and J is TRBJ1-4, with 10 bases matching TRBD1. The receptor comes from a man aged 50-60 years in good health and CMV-seropositive. The CDR3 loop is CASSPRTGGNEKLFF. CDR3 DNA sequence: TGTGCCAGCAGCCCAAGGACAGGGGGGAATGAAAAACTGTTTTTT.